Sequencing of this T cell receptor beta chain was carried out in a study of blood T cell repertoires in COVID-19. Background on the study: Acute-phase and convalescent COVID-19 samples originated in the United States, Italy and Spain. From T cells, B-cell-depleted T cells, or PBMCs came the material, which was cDNA or gDNA.

This clone showed up just once. CDR1 and CDR2 (germline): LNHDA, SQIVND (reference sequence). The CDR3 is 15 amino acids. V shed 6 bases and J 0 bases; nucleotides not matched to a gene: 6. Original methodology: Nucleated cell number was recorded as an estimate derived from reference gene primer amplification. Libraries were prepared by immunoSEQ multiplex PCR; TCRdb keeps only in-frame clonotypes and omits some of them. The V and J calls and clone size come from that table; D and trimming were worked out from the DNA. The sample contains about 190,000 clones, 90% of which appear only once. The chain employs TRBV19 and TRBJ2-3, with 7 bases fitting TRBD2. Material: peripheral blood. This TCR derives from a man aged 50 to 59 with acute or convalescent COVID-19. Written as DNA, the CDR3 is TGTGCCAGTAGCCCGAGCGGGATAAGCACAGATACGCAGTATTTT. It encodes CASSPSGISTDTQYF.